This TCR beta chain was captured in a study of T cell responses to AZD1222 COVID-19 vaccine. The wider study: Analysis merged second doses at about 4 or about 12 weeks. Study-level findings and limits: Donors in the cohort were predominantly white British and more often female, and clonal diversity was possibly underestimated. Regions left unmutated in variants are reportedly the target of nearly half of spike-specific TCRs. Spike-specific TCRs gained breadth and depth after people received two AZD1222 doses.

Germline V CDR1 and CDR2: LGHDT, YNNKEL (reference sequence). The CDR3 extends over 14 amino acids. Trimming removed 4 bases from V and 6 bases from J, with 15 bases in between. Comment on this clone: Its antigen is unknown.

Clones were read by immunoSEQ multiplex PCR, and TCRdb kept only the in-frame ones, dropping some. The sample lists 65,000 to 75,000 clones, 80% to 85% occurring once. This TCR was sampled from an adult in good health. The material sequenced was peripheral blood, taken on day 0 of AZD1222 vaccination. The chain uses TRBV3-1 (or the pseudogene TRBV3-2) and TRBJ1-1; no clear D gene. The CDR3 loop reads CASSPRVPPPEAFF. The CDR3 coding sequence is TGTGCCAGCAGCCCAAGAGTCCCTCCCCCTGAAGCTTTCTTT.